The 17 T cell receptor beta chains below come from one sample, sequenced in a study of regulatory T cells in long-lasting Graves disease. Time point of the sample: persistent/refractory GD, antithyroid drugs over 5 years with positive TRAb. After RNA was extracted from PBMCs, the TCR library was made from it. Building the TCR beta libraries relied on iRepertoire HTBI primers, and CDR3 regions underwent Arm-PCR. TCRdb re-analysed the multiplex PCR reads in MiXCR, keeping a single row per CDR3 protein. Of around 400,000 distinct CDR3 sequences listed, approximately 25% are singletons. This specimen was peripheral blood mononuclear cells (PBMCs), taken when the disease was refractory, from a patient treated with antithyroid drugs. The receptors originated from a woman aged 40 to 50 with Graves disease.

Only a few counts were recorded for this clonotype. The chain uses TRBV11-2 and TRBJ1-3, with 7 bases identical to TRBD1. Germline CDR1 and CDR2: SGHAT and FQNNGV. The trim removed 5 bases at V and 0 bases at J, leaving 13 bases unmatched. The CDR3 length is 18 residues. The CDR3 bases are TGTGCCAGCAGCCGACTGGCAGGGGGTTTGATCTCTGGAAACACCATATATTTT. It yields the protein CASSRLAGGLISGNTIYF.

This clonotype was picked up many times. CDR3 amino acids: CASSFSFPTDEQYF. The CDR3 bases are TGTGCCAGCAGCTTTTCGTTTCCAACGGACGAGCAGTACTTC. V and J are TRBV7-9 and TRBJ2-7; no reliable D call. Germline lookup yields CDR1 SEHNR and CDR2 FQNEAQ (reference sequence). The CDR3 sequence is 14 residues long. Deletions cut 3 bases from V and 5 bases from J, with 14 bases between.

This clonotype was seen repeatedly, ten times or more. The chain recombines TRBV6-1 with TRBJ2-5; D uncertain. The CDR3 covers 16 residues. The germline V gene encodes CDR1 MNHNS and CDR2 SASEGT. V was clipped by 0 bases and J by 2 bases, with 13 bases between them. This chain's CDR3 is CASSEAPAKRQETQYF. The CDR3 nucleotides are TGTGCCAGCAGTGAAGCGCCAGCCAAACGGCAAGAGACCCAGTACTTC.

Concerning this clonotype: A read error may account for a junction end that differs from germline. V and J are TRBV9 and TRBJ2-7, with 9 nucleotides matching TRBD2. Germline V CDR1 and CDR2: SGDLS, YYNGEE. CDR3 length equals 16 residues. CDR3 sequence: CASSVEGGRALYEQHF. The DNA for the CDR3 is TGTGCCAGCAGCGTAGAGGGCGGGAGGGCCCTCTACGAGCAGCACTTC.

A few counts support this clonotype. V and J are TRBV28 and TRBJ2-1; no clear D. The CDR3 contains 12 residues. Trimming removed 3 bases at V and 9 bases at J, with 9 bases between. Per germline, CDR1 MDHEN and CDR2 SYDVKM. The CDR3 nucleotides are TGTGCCAGCAGTTTCAGTCCCGCTGAGCAGTTCTTC. Its translation: CASSFSPAEQFF.

This chain uses TRBV5-1 with TRBJ2-2; D is unclear. The CDR3 is 13 amino acids. Looked up from germline, CDR1 is SGHRS and CDR2 is YFSETQ. Trimming removed 7 bases at V and 0 bases at J, with 7 bases between. CDR3: CASGGPNTGELFF. The DNA for the CDR3 is TGCGCCAGCGGCGGTCCGAACACCGGGGAGCTGTTTTTT.

In this sample, this clonotype turned up a few times. The V gene is TRBV12-3 or TRBV12-4, the J gene TRBJ2-2; 13 bases line up with TRBD2. The CDR3 covers 18 residues. J was trimmed by 4 bases and V by 6 bases; bases with no gene match: 11. The chain's CDR3 is CASRPGLAGETGTGELFF. CDR3 nucleotides: TGTGCCAGCAGACCCGGACTAGCGGGAGAGACAGGCACCGGGGAGCTGTTTTTT.

This clonotype was recorded a few times. The chain uses TRBV10-3 and TRBJ1-2, with D perhaps TRBD1 (5 bases). CDR3 length equals 12 residues. Germline V gives CDR1 ENHRY, CDR2 SYGVKD. Trimming cost V 6 bases and J 11 bases, with 16 bases left between them. CDR3 in amino acids: CAIREERGKYTF. Written as DNA, the CDR3 is TGTGCCATCAGAGAGGAGCGGGGGAAGTACACCTTC.

This clonotype was detected ten times or more. V usage is TRBV27 and J usage is TRBJ1-2; D is possibly TRBD1 (6 bases). CDR1 is MNHEY and CDR2 is SMNVEV in the germline V gene (reference sequence). V was pared by 4 bases and J by 6 bases, with 18 bases between. The CDR3 is made up of 15 amino acids. Written as DNA, the CDR3 is TGTGCCAGCAGTTGGACAGCGGGCAGGGGCAATGGCTACACCTTC. It specifies CASSWTAGRGNGYTF.

This clonotype was seen repeatedly, ten times or more. The genes are TRBV27 and TRBJ1-6; 10 bases map to TRBD1. The V segment lost 0 bases and the J segment 0 bases; nucleotides outside the gene matches: 5. The CDR3 extends over 19 amino acids. CDR1 is MNHEY and CDR2 is SMNVEV in the germline V gene (reference sequence). The CDR3 nucleotides read TGTGCCAGCAGTTTATCTGGACAGGGGGGAAGCTCCTATAATTCACCCCTCCACTTT. It is translated as CASSLSGQGGSSYNSPLHF.

V gene TRBV2 combines with J gene TRBJ2-1; 7 bases agree with TRBD1. J lost 5 bases, V lost 6 bases, and 4 bases had no gene match. The CDR3 runs to 13 residues. Germline CDR1 and CDR2: SNHLY and FYNNEI. The CDR3 loop reads CASRRTGNNEQFF. Written as DNA, the CDR3 is TGTGCCAGCAGGAGGACAGGTAACAATGAGCAGTTCTTC.

This clonotype was counted many times. The V gene is TRBV27, the J gene TRBJ2-4, with 7 bases fitting TRBD1. The CDR3 consists of 15 residues. The V gene's germline CDR1 is MNHEY and CDR2 SMNVEV (reference sequence). The ends lost 6 bases at V and 6 bases at J; junction bases unmatched: 11. The CDR3 sequence: CASSVGHRDRNIQYF. In nucleotides, the CDR3 is TGTGCCAGCAGCGTAGGGCACCGGGACAGAAACATTCAGTACTTC.

The chain employs TRBV5-6 and TRBJ2-7, with D possibly being TRBD1 or TRBD2 (6 bases each). V gave up 3 bases and J gave up 4 bases, with 20 bases separating them. The CDR3 length is 16 residues. The V gene's germline CDR1 is SGHDT and CDR2 YYEEEE. This CDR3 reads CASSWTPGAPSYEQYF. The CDR3 region has the DNA TGTGCCAGCAGCTGGACCCCGGGGGCTCCTTCATACGAGCAGTACTTC.

The gene calls are TRBV18 and TRBJ2-5; D tentatively reads TRBD1 or TRBD2 (5 bases each). V was pared by 4 bases and J by 5 bases, with 11 bases between. The CDR3 consists of 13 residues. CDR1 is KGHSH, CDR2 LQKENI, per germline. CDR3 in amino acids: CASSRDVGETQYF. The CDR3 region has the DNA TGTGCCAGCTCACGGGACGTTGGGGAGACCCAGTACTTC.

Many counts were recorded for this clonotype. This chain links TRBV29-1 with TRBJ1-1, with TRBD1 as a possible D gene (6 bases). This CDR3 comprises 15 residues. The germline gives CDR1 SQVTM, CDR2 ANQGSEA. V lost 3 bases and J 0 bases, leaving 14 bases between the germline ends. The CDR3 reads CSVESQGFMNTEAFF. The CDR3 bases are TGCAGCGTTGAGTCACAGGGTTTCATGAACACTGAAGCTTTCTTT.

There are many counts of this clonotype. The V call is TRBV11-2, the J call TRBJ2-5, with 9 nucleotides matching TRBD2. V shed 6 bases and J 3 bases; nucleotides not matched to a gene: 5. This CDR3 is 14 amino acids long. Germline V gene lookup returns CDR1 SGHAT and CDR2 FQNNGV. Here the CDR3 reads CASRPAGGEETQYF. In nucleotides, the CDR3 is TGTGCCAGCAGGCCGGCGGGAGGGGAAGAGACCCAGTACTTC.

V and J are TRBV5-6 and TRBJ1-1; 9 nucleotides align to TRBD1. The CDR3 covers 19 residues. Germline-derived CDR1 and CDR2 are SGHDT and YYEEEE. The V gene end was trimmed by 0 bases and the J gene end by 5 bases; junction bases not matched to a gene: 17. DNA for the CDR3: TGTGCCAGCAGCTTGGAGGTAGCTCGGACAGGGGTATTGTCTACTGAAGCTTTCTTT. It specifies CASSLEVARTGVLSTEAFF. Together with reference TRBV5-6 and TRBJ1-1, the CDR3 gives the full variable domain: DAGVTQSPTHLIKTRGQQVTLRCSPKSGHDTVSWYQQALGQGPQFIFQYYEEEERQRGNFPDRFSGHQFPNYSSELNVNALLLGDSALYLCASSLEVARTGVLSTEAFFGQGTRLTVV.